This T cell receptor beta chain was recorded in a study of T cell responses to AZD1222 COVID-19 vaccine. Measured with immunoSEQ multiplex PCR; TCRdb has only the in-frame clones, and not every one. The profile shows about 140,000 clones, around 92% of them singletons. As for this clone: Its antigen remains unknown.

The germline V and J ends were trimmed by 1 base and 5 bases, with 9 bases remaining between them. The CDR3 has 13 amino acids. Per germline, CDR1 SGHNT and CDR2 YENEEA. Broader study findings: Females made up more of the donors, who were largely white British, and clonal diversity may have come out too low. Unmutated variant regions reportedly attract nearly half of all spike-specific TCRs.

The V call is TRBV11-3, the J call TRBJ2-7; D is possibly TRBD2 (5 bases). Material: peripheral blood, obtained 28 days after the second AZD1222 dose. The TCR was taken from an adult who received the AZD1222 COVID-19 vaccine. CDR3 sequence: CASSLGLADEQYF. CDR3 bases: TGTGCCAGCAGCTTAGGGCTAGCAGACGAGCAGTACTTC.